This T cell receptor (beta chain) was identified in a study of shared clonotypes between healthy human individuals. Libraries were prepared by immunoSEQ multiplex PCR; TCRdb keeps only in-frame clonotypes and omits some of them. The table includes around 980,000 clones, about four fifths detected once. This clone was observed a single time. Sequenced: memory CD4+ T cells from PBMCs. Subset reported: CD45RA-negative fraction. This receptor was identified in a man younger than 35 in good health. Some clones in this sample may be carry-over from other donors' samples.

The CDR3: CASSDSFSAGQPTGELFF. Here the CDR3 DNA reads TGTGCCAGCAGTGACTCGTTTAGCGCCGGGCAGCCCACCGGGGAGCTGTTTTTT. This chain joins TRBV6-4 and TRBJ2-2, with D perhaps TRBD2 (5 bases). V lost 0 bases and J lost 4, with 18 bases in between. Germline assignment: CDR1 MRHNA and CDR2 SNTAGT. The CDR3 contains 18 residues.